The 9 T cell receptor beta chains below all came from one sample that was sequenced in a study of T-cell memory formation after mild COVID-19. TCRdb fed the 5' RACE reads into MiXCR, producing one record per CDR3 protein. The sample records about 140,000 distinct CDR3 sequences, about 14% being singletons. The sequenced sample consisted of PBMCs or a T cell subset sorted from them (not recorded which). The source is an adult woman who had mild COVID-19 (a few samples of this study predate the infection). Cell type and time point are not known.

This clonotype was seen more than once but under ten times. The chain recombines TRBV29-1 with TRBJ2-1; the D is unclear. The V end was cut by 5 bases, the J end by 1 base, with 18 bases between. This CDR3 contains 16 residues. Germline lookup yields CDR1 SQVTM and CDR2 ANQGSEA. The CDR3, as DNA: TGCAGCGTTTGTTGGTGGGATATAGGTTCCTACAATGAGCAGTTCTTC. Translation gives CSVCWWDIGSYNEQFF.

The chain employs TRBV29-1 and TRBJ2-1; D unclear. V was clipped by 8 bases and J by 4 bases, with 9 bases between them. Germline loops: CDR1 SQVTM, CDR2 ANQGSEA. The CDR3 consists of 11 residues. CDR3 sequence (DNA): TGCAGCTCGGGCCCGTACAATGAGCAGTTCTTC. It yields the protein CSSGPYNEQFF.

The chain couples TRBV30 to TRBJ2-7; 7 bases are shared with TRBD1. Germline CDR1 GTSNPN, CDR2 SVGIG (reference sequence). The CDR3 totals 14 residues. The junction had 2 bases not matched to a gene; V was cut back by 0 bases and J by 0 bases. The CDR3: CAWSVGDSSYEQYF. CDR3 coding DNA: TGTGCCTGGAGTGTAGGGGACAGCTCCTACGAGCAGTACTTC.

The chain carries TRBV3-1 and TRBJ1-3; TRBD1 matches at 9 bases. Germline-derived CDR1 and CDR2 are LGHDT and YNNKEL (reference sequence). With 1 base clipped from V and 0 bases from J, the junction kept 13 bases outside the gene matches. The CDR3 has 20 amino acids. In nucleotides, the CDR3 is TGTGCCAGCAGCCAAGGCCCCACCGGGACAGGGACGAGCTCTGGAAACACCATATATTTT. It encodes CASSQGPTGTGTSSGNTIYF.

This clonotype has more than one count but fewer than ten. V is TRBV19 and J is TRBJ2-1; perhaps TRBD2 as D (6 bases). Looked up from germline, CDR1 is LNHDA and CDR2 is SQIVND (reference sequence). CDR3 length: 15 amino acids. V lost 2 bases to trimming and J lost 3 bases, with 11 bases between them. The CDR3 DNA sequence: TGTGCCAGTAGTATATTTGGAGGGATCTACAATGAGCAGTTCTTC. It yields the protein CASSIFGGIYNEQFF.

This clonotype was detected a few times. The V gene is TRBV6-5, the J gene TRBJ2-3; no clear D. Trimming removed 0 bases from V and 3 bases from J, with 13 bases in between. Germline CDR1 and CDR2: MNHEY and SVGAGI. This CDR3 comprises 16 residues. The CDR3 reads CASSYSPETKTDTQYF. CDR3 coding DNA: TGTGCCAGCAGTTACTCTCCCGAGACAAAAACAGATACGCAGTATTTT.

This clonotype was observed a handful of times. The chain is built from TRBV12-3 or TRBV12-4 and TRBJ1-2, with no clear D. The CDR3 is made up of 11 amino acids. With 1 base removed from V and 10 bases from J, the gap between germline ends came to 7 bases. CDR3 in amino acids: CASSLGPHYTF. The CDR3 nucleotides are TGTGCCAGCAGTTTAGGTCCTCACTACACCTTC.

This clonotype was seen a handful of times. The chain employs TRBV6-6 and TRBJ2-5, with D possibly being TRBD2 (5 bases). The germline CDR1 and CDR2 sequences are MNHNY and SVGAGI (reference sequence). The CDR3 extends over 17 amino acids. Trimming took off 4 bases at V and 3 bases at J, with 21 bases between the two ends. As DNA, the CDR3 is TGTGCCAGCAGTTCCCATAAATCGTATGTGAGGGAAGAGACCCAGTACTTC. It yields the protein CASSSHKSYVREETQYF.

Only a few counts were recorded for this clonotype. The chain uses TRBV18 and TRBJ2-1; TRBD2 matches at 9 bases. The CDR3 loop spans 14 amino acids. V lost 5 bases to trimming and J lost 5 bases; unmatched junction nucleotides: 4. Germline CDR1 and CDR2: KGHSH and LQKENI. The CDR3 region has the DNA TGTGCCAGCTCAGCACGACTAGCGGACAATGAGCAGTTCTTC. This codes for CASSARLADNEQFF. The full variable domain, completed using reference TRBV18 and TRBJ2-1, is NAGVMQNPRHLVRRRGQEARLRCSPMKGHSHVYWYRQLPEEGLKFMVYLQKENIIDESGMPKERFSAEFPKEGPSILRIQQVVRGDSAAYFCASSARLADNEQFFGPGTRLTVL.